One and the same sample provided the 7 T cell receptor beta chains below, sequenced in a study of beta chain features in type 1 diabetes. cDNA synthesis used the whole RNA isolate, giving expressed TCRB sequences. The repertoire was sequenced with immunoSEQ multiplex PCR; TCRdb's copy has only in-frame clones and lacks some. The sample shows 310,000 or so clones, more than 9.5% of them seen only once. Sequences were obtained from naive CD4+ T cells from blood. The receptors stem from a woman in her thirties in good health.

This clone appeared a few times. The chain joins TRBV7-3 to TRBJ2-1, with 10 bases identical to TRBD1. The CDR3 covers 17 residues. Germline V gene lookup returns CDR1 SGHTA and CDR2 FQGTGA. The V segment lost 5 bases and the J segment 1 base; nucleotides outside the gene matches: 8. CDR3 sequence: CASSPRDRGNSYNEQFF. The DNA of the CDR3 is TGTGCCAGCAGCCCCCGGGACAGGGGCAATTCCTACAATGAGCAGTTCTTC.

This clone was found many times. The V and J genes are TRBV29-1 and TRBJ2-3; a weak D match, TRBD2 (5 bases). Looked up from germline, CDR1 is SQVTM and CDR2 is ANQGSEA. Trimming left V 6 bases short and J 4 bases short, with 8 bases between. The CDR3 length is 11 residues. The CDR3 loop reads CSVDFADTQYF. The CDR3 region has the DNA TGCAGCGTGGACTTCGCAGATACGCAGTATTTT.

The V call is TRBV2, the J call TRBJ1-4; D is ambiguous. V lost 3 bases and J lost 7, with 12 bases in between. CDR1 is SNHLY, CDR2 FYNNEI, per germline. The CDR3 has 14 amino acids. CDR3 nucleotides: TGTGCCAGCAGTGACGTCGGTTTAAGTGAAAAACTGTTTTTT. Residues: CASSDVGLSEKLFF.

The genes are TRBV28 and TRBJ1-2; 9 bases are a match to TRBD1. J was trimmed by 0 bases and V by 5 bases; bases with no gene match: 4. CDR3 length: 15 residues. Germline CDR1 and CDR2: MDHEN and SYDVKM. CDR3 sequence reads: CASSRGQGANYGYTF. CDR3 coding DNA: TGTGCCAGCAGTAGGGGACAGGGAGCTAACTATGGCTACACCTTC.

This clone was detected once. The chain links TRBV14 to TRBJ2-3, with D unclear. Trimming took off 5 bases at V and 3 bases at J, with 6 bases between the two ends. Germline V gene data show CDR1 as SGHDN and CDR2 as FVKESK. The CDR3 length is 12 residues. The CDR3 loop is CASSYLTDTQYF. Written as DNA, the CDR3 is TGTGCCAGCAGCTACCTAACAGATACGCAGTATTTT.

The table lists this clone with a few counts. The CDR3, as DNA: TGTGCCAGCAGCAACCACGCAGGGACCGGGGAGCTGTTTTTT. Its translation: CASSNHAGTGELFF. The rearrangement links TRBV7-9 to TRBJ2-2; tentatively, D is TRBD1 (5 bases). The CDR3 has 14 amino acids. The ends were cut back, 5 bases at V and 5 bases at J, with 12 bases in the middle. CDR1 SEHNR and CDR2 FQNEAQ come from the germline V gene (reference sequence).

The chain links TRBV6-1 to TRBJ1-5, with 7 bases aligning to TRBD1. The CDR3 is 15 amino acids. Germline V gene sequence: CDR1 MNHNS, CDR2 SASEGT. Losses at the gene ends were 4 bases for V and 5 bases for J; bases not matched to a gene: 8. This chain's CDR3 is CASSGVEGAYQPQHF. Here the CDR3 DNA reads TGTGCCAGCAGTGGGGTTGAGGGGGCTTATCAGCCCCAGCATTTT.